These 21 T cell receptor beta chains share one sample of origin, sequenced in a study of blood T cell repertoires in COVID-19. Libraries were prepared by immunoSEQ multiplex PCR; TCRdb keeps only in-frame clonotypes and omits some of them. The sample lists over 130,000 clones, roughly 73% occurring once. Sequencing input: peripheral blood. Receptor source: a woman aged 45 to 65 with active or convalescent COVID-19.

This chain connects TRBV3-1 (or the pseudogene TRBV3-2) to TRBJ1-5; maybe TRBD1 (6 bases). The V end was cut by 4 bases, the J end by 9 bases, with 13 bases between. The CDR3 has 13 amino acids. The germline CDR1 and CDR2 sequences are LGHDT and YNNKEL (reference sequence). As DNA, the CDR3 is TGTGCCAGCAGCCCCTCCCAGGGGCGGCCCCAGCATTTT. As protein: CASSPSQGRPQHF.

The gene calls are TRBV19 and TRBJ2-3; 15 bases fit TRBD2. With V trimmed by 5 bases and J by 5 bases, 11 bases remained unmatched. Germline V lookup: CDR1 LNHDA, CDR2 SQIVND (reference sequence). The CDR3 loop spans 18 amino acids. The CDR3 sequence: CASSVGLAGGFIGDTQYF. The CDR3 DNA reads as TGTGCCAGTAGTGTCGGACTAGCGGGGGGGTTTATAGGAGATACGCAGTATTTT.

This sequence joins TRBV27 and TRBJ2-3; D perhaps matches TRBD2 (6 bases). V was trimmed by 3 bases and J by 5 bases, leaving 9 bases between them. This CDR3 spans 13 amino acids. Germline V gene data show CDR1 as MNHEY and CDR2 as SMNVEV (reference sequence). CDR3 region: CASSLGGRDTQYF. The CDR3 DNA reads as TGTGCCAGCAGTTTGGGAGGTAGAGATACGCAGTATTTT.

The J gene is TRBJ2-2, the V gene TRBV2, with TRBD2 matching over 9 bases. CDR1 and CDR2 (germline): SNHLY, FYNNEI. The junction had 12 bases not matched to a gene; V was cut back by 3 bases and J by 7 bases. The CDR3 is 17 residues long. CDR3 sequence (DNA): TGTGCCAGCAGTGACGAGGCTAGCGGGGTATCCGTCGGGGAGCTGTTTTTT. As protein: CASSDEASGVSVGELFF. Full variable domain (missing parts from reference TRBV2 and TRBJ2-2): EPEVTQTPSHQVTQMGQEVILRCVPISNHLYFYWYRQILGQKVEFLVSFYNNEISEKSEIFDDQFSVERPDGSNFTLKIRSTKLEDSAMYFCASSDEASGVSVGELFFGEGSRLTVL.

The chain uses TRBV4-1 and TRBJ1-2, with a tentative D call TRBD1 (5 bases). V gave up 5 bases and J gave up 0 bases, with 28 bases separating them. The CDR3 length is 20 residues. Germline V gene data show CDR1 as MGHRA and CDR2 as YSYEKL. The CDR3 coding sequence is TGCGCCAGCAGCGAAAAAGCCCCCGCCAGGGTCCCCCGAGCTAACTATGGCTACACCTTC. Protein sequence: CASSEKAPARVPRANYGYTF.

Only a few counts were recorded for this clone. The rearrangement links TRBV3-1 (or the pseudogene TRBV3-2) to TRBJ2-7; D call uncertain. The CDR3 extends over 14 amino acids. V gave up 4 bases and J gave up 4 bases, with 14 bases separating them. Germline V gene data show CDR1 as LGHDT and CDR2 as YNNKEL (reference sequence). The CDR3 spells CASSPGQVPYEQYF. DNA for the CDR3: TGTGCCAGCAGCCCCGGTCAAGTGCCATACGAGCAGTACTTC.

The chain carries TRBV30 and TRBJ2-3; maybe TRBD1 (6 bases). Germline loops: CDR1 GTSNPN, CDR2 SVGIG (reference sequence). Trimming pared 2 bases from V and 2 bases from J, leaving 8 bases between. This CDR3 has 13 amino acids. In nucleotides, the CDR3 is TGTGCCTGGAGTCGGGACAACACAGATACGCAGTATTTT. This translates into CAWSRDNTDTQYF.

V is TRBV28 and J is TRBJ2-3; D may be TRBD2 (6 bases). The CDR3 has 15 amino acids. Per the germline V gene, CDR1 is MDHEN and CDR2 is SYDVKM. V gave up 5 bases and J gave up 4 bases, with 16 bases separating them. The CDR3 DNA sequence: TGTGCCAGCAGTACCTTAAAGGGAGGTGCAGATACGCAGTATTTT. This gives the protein CASSTLKGGADTQYF.

CDR3 sequence reads: CASSSRDRGSNQPQHF. The CDR3 bases are TGTGCCAGCAGCTCCCGGGACAGGGGTAGCAATCAGCCCCAGCATTTT. V usage is TRBV7-2 and J usage is TRBJ1-5; 10 nucleotides align to TRBD1. The junction had 3 bases not matched to a gene; V was cut back by 4 bases and J by 0 bases. The CDR3 is 16 residues long. CDR1 SGHTA and CDR2 FQGNSA come from the germline V gene.

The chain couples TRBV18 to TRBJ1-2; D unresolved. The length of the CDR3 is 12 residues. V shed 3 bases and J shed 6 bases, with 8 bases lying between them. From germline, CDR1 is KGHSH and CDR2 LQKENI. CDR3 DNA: TGTGCCAGCTCACCGTCGGGGAATGGCTACACCTTC. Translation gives CASSPSGNGYTF.

The CDR3 protein is CASSLRQPNEKLFF. In nucleotides, the CDR3 is TGTGCCAGCAGCTTAAGACAGCCTAATGAAAAACTGTTTTTT. The V and J genes are TRBV13 and TRBJ1-4; D is perhaps TRBD1 (5 bases). This CDR3 is built from 14 residues. V was shortened by 2 bases and J by 3 bases, with 7 bases between the two germline ends. The V gene's germline CDR1 is PRHDT and CDR2 FYEKMQ (reference sequence).

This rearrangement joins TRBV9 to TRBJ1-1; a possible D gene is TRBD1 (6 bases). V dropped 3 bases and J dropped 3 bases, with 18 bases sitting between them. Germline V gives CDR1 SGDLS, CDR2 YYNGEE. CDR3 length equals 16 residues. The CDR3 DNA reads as TGTGCCAGCAGCGCTGGGTTGTCAGGGGCCGACACTGAAGCTTTCTTT. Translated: CASSAGLSGADTEAFF.

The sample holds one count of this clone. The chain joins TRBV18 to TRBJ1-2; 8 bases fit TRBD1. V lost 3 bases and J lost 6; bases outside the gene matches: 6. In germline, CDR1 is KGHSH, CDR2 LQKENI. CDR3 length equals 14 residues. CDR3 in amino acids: CASSPGTGGDGYTF. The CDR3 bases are TGTGCCAGCTCACCGGGGACAGGAGGTGATGGCTACACCTTC.

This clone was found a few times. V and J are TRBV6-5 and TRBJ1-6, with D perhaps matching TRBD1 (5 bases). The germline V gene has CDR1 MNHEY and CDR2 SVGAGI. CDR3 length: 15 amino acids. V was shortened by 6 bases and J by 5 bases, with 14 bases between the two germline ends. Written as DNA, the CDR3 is TGTGCCAGCAGGCCTGCCGGGGGTCATAATTCACCCCTCCACTTT. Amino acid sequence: CASRPAGGHNSPLHF.

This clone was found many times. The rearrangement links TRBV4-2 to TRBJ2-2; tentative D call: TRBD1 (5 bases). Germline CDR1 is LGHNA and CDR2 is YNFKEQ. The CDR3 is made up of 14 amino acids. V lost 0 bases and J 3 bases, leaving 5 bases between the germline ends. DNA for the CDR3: TGTGCCAGCAGCCAAGACAGGGACACCGGGGAGCTGTTTTTT. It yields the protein CASSQDRDTGELFF.

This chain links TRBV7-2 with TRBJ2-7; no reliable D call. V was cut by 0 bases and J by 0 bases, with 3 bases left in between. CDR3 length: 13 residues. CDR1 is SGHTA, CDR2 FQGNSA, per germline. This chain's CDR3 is CASSLASSYEQYF. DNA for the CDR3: TGTGCCAGCAGCTTAGCGAGCTCCTACGAGCAGTACTTC.

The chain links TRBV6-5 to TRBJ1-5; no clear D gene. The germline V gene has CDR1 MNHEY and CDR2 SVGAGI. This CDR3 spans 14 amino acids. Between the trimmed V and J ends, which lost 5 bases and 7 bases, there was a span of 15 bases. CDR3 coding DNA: TGTGCCAGCAGTACATCGGACGGGGAACAGCCCCAGCATTTT. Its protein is CASSTSDGEQPQHF.

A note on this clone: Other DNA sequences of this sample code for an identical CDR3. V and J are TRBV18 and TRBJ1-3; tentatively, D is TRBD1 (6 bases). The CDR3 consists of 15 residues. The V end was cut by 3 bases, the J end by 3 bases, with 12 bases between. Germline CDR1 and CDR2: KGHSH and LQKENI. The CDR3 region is CASSPQTGSGNTIYF. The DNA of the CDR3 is TGTGCCAGCTCACCCCAAACAGGGAGTGGAAACACCATATATTTT. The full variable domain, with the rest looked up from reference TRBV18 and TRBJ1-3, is NAGVMQNPRHLVRRRGQEARLRCSPMKGHSHVYWYRQLPEEGLKFMVYLQKENIIDESGMPKERFSAEFPKEGPSILRIQQVVRGDSAAYFCASSPQTGSGNTIYFGEGSWLTVV.

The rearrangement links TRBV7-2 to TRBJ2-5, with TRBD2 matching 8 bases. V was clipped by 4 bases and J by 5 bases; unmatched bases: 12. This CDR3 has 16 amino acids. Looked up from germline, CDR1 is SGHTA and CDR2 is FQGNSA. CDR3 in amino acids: CASSSRGSGIGETQYF. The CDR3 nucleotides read TGTGCCAGCAGCTCAAGGGGTAGCGGGATTGGGGAGACCCAGTACTTC.

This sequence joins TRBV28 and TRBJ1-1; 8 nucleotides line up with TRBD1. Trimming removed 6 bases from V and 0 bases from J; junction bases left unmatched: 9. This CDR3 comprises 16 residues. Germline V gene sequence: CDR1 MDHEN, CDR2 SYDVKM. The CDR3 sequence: CASSPYRGAVNTEAFF. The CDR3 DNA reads TGTGCCAGCAGCCCGTACAGGGGGGCCGTGAACACTGAAGCTTTCTTT.

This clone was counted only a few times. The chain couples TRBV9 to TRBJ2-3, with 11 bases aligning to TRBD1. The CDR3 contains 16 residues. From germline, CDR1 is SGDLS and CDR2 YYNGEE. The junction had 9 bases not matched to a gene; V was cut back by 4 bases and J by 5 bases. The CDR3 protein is CASSFGDRGLLDTQYF. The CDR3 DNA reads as TGTGCCAGCAGCTTTGGGGACAGGGGGTTGTTAGATACGCAGTATTTT.